A few counts support the clone carrying this T cell receptor beta chain. The antigen is not known. This entry comes from a study of T cells in Graves' hyperthyroidism and ophthalmopathy. Study background: The authors collected peripheral blood at initial diagnosis, before any treatment. General study findings and limits: Most clonotypes expanded in the thyroid (above 0.001) were also present in blood.

The CDR3 regions of TCR beta were amplified from RNA transcripts. The HTBI primer set was used in a first-round RT-PCR of the TCR CDR3. TCRdb re-derived calls from the multiplex PCR reads in MiXCR, one entry per CDR3 protein. The sample holds some 300,000 distinct CDR3 sequences, 15% to 20% seen once. Ophthalmopathy patients all had a Clinical Activity Score of at least 3, a NOSPECS grade of at least 4 and disease under 3 months old. The authors took PBMCs from 10 ml fresh peripheral blood. Germline V gene sequence: CDR1 MNHEY, CDR2 SMNVEV (reference sequence). The germline V and J ends were trimmed by 7 bases and 6 bases, with 17 bases remaining between them. The CDR3 has 14 residues.

This TCR came from a man in his fifties with Graves' ophthalmopathy. Sequencing input: blood. The chain couples TRBV27 to TRBJ2-3; perhaps TRBD2 as D (5 bases). Here the CDR3 reads CASTNWETMDTQYF. CDR3 coding DNA: TGTGCCAGCACGAACTGGGAGACGATGGATACGCAGTATTTT.